The 8 T cell receptor beta chains below come from one sample, sequenced in a study of CD8 T cells in Susac syndrome. It was with random hexamers that roughly 0.5 to 1 ug RNA was reverse transcribed. TCRdb independently ran MiXCR on the immunoSEQ multiplex PCR reads; one entry per CDR3 protein. The data hold about 300,000 distinct CDR3 sequences, with 65% to 90% observed a single time. Sequencing input: CD8+ T cells from PBMCs. The source is a human donor with multiple sclerosis.

The genes are TRBV7-9 and TRBJ2-7; TRBD1 is a possible D gene (7 bases). The CDR3 is 17 residues long. V lost 5 bases and J 2 bases, leaving 22 bases between the germline ends. Per germline, CDR1 SEHNR and CDR2 FQNEAQ (reference sequence). DNA of the CDR3: TGTGCCAGCAGCCAGGCGGGAAGGGGGCCCTCAACCTACGAGCAGTACTTC. This codes for CASSQAGRGPSTYEQYF. Supplemented by reference TRBV7-9 and TRBJ2-7, the full variable domain reads DTGVSQNPRHKITKRGQNVTFRCDPISEHNRLYWYRQTLGQGPEFLTYFQNEAQLEKSRLLSDRFSAERPKGSFSTLEIQRTEQGDSAMYLCASSQAGRGPSTYEQYFGPGTRLTVT.

V is TRBV4-3 and J is TRBJ2-3; 8 bases are shared with TRBD2. Germline assignment: CDR1 LGHNA and CDR2 YSLEER. The CDR3 is made up of 17 amino acids. V lost 0 bases, J lost 0 bases, and 5 bases stayed unmatched. The CDR3 loop reads CASSQDGSSGSTDTQYF. The CDR3 DNA reads as TGCGCCAGCAGCCAAGATGGGTCTAGCGGGAGCACAGATACGCAGTATTTT.

Details on this clonotype: One end of the junction does not line up with germline, which may come from a read error. This chain joins TRBV5-1 and TRBJ1-1; 8 bases fit TRBD1. Germline loops: CDR1 SGHRS, CDR2 YFSETQ. The CDR3 sequence is 14 residues long. Here the CDR3 reads CASGLAGGYTEAFF. CDR3 nucleotide sequence: TGCGCCAGCGGCTTGGCAGGGGGCTACACTGAGGCTTTCTTT.

The chain uses TRBV27 and TRBJ2-2; 14 nucleotides align to TRBD2. V lost 5 bases, J lost 1 base, and 6 bases stayed unmatched. Germline V gene lookup returns CDR1 MNHEY and CDR2 SMNVEV (reference sequence). This CDR3 has 18 residues. The CDR3 bases are TGTGCCAGCAGTCCGGGACTAGCGGGAGTCTTGAACACCGGGGAGCTGTTTTTT. Its translation: CASSPGLAGVLNTGELFF.

This sequence joins TRBV9 and TRBJ2-2, with D unclear. From germline, CDR1 is SGDLS and CDR2 YYNGEE. The CDR3 loop spans 14 amino acids. V lost 3 bases, J lost 1 base, and 7 bases lay in between. The CDR3 spells CASSGRENTGELFF. The CDR3 coding sequence is TGTGCCAGCAGCGGTCGTGAGAACACCGGGGAGCTGTTTTTT.

V usage is TRBV6-1 and J usage is TRBJ2-7, with D tentatively TRBD1 (6 bases). Germline-derived CDR1 and CDR2 are MNHNS and SASEGT. There are 17 residues in the CDR3. Trimming stripped 5 bases from V and 2 bases from J, with 22 bases between. CDR3 in amino acids: CASSPPPSQGYPYEQYF. For the CDR3, the DNA is TGTGCCAGCAGTCCCCCACCCTCACAGGGATACCCCTACGAGCAGTACTTC.

In its sample, this clonotype was seen once. The V gene is TRBV9, the J gene TRBJ1-2; D is ambiguous. Per germline, CDR1 SGDLS and CDR2 YYNGEE. The CDR3 spans 11 residues. V lost 3 bases, J lost 6 bases, and 6 bases lay in between. CDR3 DNA: TGTGCCAGCAGCGCCATTGATGGCTACACCTTC. This translates into CASSAIDGYTF.

The chain has TRBV6-5 and TRBJ2-3; the D is unclear. Per germline, CDR1 MNHEY and CDR2 SVGAGI. The CDR3 runs 13 residues. V was trimmed by 0 bases and J by 2 bases, leaving 3 bases between them. CDR3 sequence (DNA): TGTGCCAGCAGTTACTCTACCACAGATACGCAGTATTTT. Its protein is CASSYSTTDTQYF.